Below are 8 T cell receptor beta chains sequenced from a single sample in a study of shared clonotypes between healthy human individuals (dated by TCRdb to about 2020). The library was made by the immunoSEQ multiplex PCR assay. The table comes from immuneACCESS by way of TCRdb, which keeps in-frame sequences with V and J called. Part of the clones is missing from these tables; in studies checked, under half for an unresolved V gene and the rest for unknown reasons. A total of some 1,100,000 clones appear in this sample, about 84% of them only once. The top ten clones comprise approximately 0.5% of the sample. Input material: memory CD4+ T cells from PBMCs. The label giving this sample's cell subset or site can be read as: CD45RA-negative fraction. These receptors all come from a man between 18 and 29 years old in good health. Some clones in this sample may be carry-over from other donors' samples.

V and J are TRBV28 and TRBJ2-7, with a tentative D call TRBD1 (6 bases). The CDR3 totals 13 residues. CDR1 and CDR2 (germline): MDHEN, SYDVKM. Trimming removed 5 bases at V and 3 bases at J, with 11 bases between. The CDR3 coding sequence is TGTGCCAGCAGTCCACAGGGCCACTACGAGCAGTACTTC. Translating it yields CASSPQGHYEQYF.

The chain carries TRBV29-1 and TRBJ2-7, with D maybe TRBD2 (5 bases). The V gene's germline CDR1 is SQVTM and CDR2 ANQGSEA. Trimming took 5 bases from V and 3 from J, leaving 14 bases between them. The length of the CDR3 is 13 residues. The CDR3 here is CSVSGGPGYEQYF. In DNA form, the CDR3 reads TGCAGCGTTAGTGGCGGGCCGGGCTACGAGCAGTACTTC.

In its sample, this clone was seen once. This chain links TRBV10-3 with TRBJ1-2; D call uncertain. This CDR3 contains 13 residues. V was clipped by 10 bases and J by 1 base, with 13 bases between them. CDR1 ENHRY and CDR2 SYGVKD come from the germline V gene. The CDR3 sequence: CATLGTGNYGYTF. CDR3 DNA sequence: TGTGCCACATTGGGAACGGGTAACTATGGCTACACCTTC.

V is TRBV11-3 and J is TRBJ2-2, with TRBD2 as a possible D gene (5 bases). The CDR3 is 13 amino acids. The V and J ends lost 3 bases and 8 bases respectively, with 10 bases between them. CDR1 and CDR2 (germline): SGHNT, YENEEA. The CDR3 coding sequence is TGTGCCAGCAGCTTGGGAGCCTGGGGGGAGCTGTTTTTT. It translates to CASSLGAWGELFF.

This chain joins TRBV21-1 and TRBJ1-4; the listed D gene, TRBD1, was not tested against the DNA. TRBV21-1 is described as a pseudogene. CDR3 size: 18 residues. For the CDR3, the DNA is TGTGCCAGCAGCAAACCTCGGCCTACATTTTACAGAAATGAAAAACTGTTTTTT. Protein product: CASSKPRPTFYRNEKLFF.

In its sample, this clone was seen a few times. The V and J genes are TRBV7-2 and TRBJ2-5; TRBD1 matches at 7 bases. The CDR3 runs to 16 residues. Germline CDR1 and CDR2: SGHTA and FQGNSA. V lost 5 bases to trimming and J lost 2 bases; unmatched junction nucleotides: 11. CDR3 in DNA: TGTGCCAGCAGCACCACAGGGGTGGGGCCTCAAGAGACCCAGTACTTC. Protein product: CASSTTGVGPQETQYF. The whole variable domain, remainder taken from reference TRBV7-2 and TRBJ2-5, is GAGVSQSPSNKVTEKGKDVELRCDPISGHTALYWYRQSLGQGLEFLIYFQGNSAPDKSGLPSDRFSAERTGGSVSTLTIQRTQQEDSAVYLCASSTTGVGPQETQYFGPGTRLLVL.

The V call is TRBV7-9, the J call TRBJ1-1, with unresolved D. This CDR3 region has 18 residues. Germline V gene data show CDR1 as SEHNR and CDR2 as FQNEAQ (reference sequence). V shed 8 bases and J shed 0 bases, with 25 bases lying between them. The CDR3 DNA follows: TGTGCCAGCGGAAACTCCCTAACTCGAGAGGGAATGAACACTGAAGCTTTCTTT. The encoded protein is CASGNSLTREGMNTEAFF.

The gene calls are TRBV6-1 and TRBJ2-7; tentative D call: TRBD2 (5 bases). Germline assignment: CDR1 MNHNS and CDR2 SASEGT. Trimming removed 4 bases from V and 7 bases from J, with 14 bases in between. This CDR3 comprises 13 residues. As DNA, the CDR3 is TGTGCCAGCAGTGTTTCACATTCGGGGGAGCAGTACTTC. It codes for CASSVSHSGEQYF.